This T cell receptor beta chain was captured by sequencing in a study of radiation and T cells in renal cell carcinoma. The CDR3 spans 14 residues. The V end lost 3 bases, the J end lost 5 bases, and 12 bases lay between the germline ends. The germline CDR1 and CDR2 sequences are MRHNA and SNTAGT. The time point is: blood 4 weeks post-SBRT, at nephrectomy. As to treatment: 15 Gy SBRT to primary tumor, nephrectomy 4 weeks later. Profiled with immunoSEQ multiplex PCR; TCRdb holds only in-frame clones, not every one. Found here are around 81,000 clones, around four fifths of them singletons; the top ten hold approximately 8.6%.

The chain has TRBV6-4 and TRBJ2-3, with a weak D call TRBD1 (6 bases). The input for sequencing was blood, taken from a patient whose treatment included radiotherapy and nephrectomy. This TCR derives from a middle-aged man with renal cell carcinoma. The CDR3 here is CASSDQGLGDTQYF. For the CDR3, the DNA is TGTGCCAGCAGTGATCAGGGGCTCGGAGATACGCAGTATTTT.